The next 9 T cell receptor beta chains were all read from a single sample in a study of T cell responses to AZD1222 COVID-19 vaccine. The protocol was immunoSEQ multiplex PCR, while the TCRdb copy is restricted to in-frame clones and leaves out a portion. The profile shows 120,000 or so clones, approximately 92% of them singletons. The material sequenced was peripheral blood, taken on day 0 of AZD1222 vaccination. Source of these receptors: an adult in good health.

A single count supports this clone. The rearrangement uses TRBV6-2 or TRBV6-3 and TRBJ1-2; 7 bases agree with TRBD1. Unmatched junction bases numbered 24, after V lost 5 bases and J lost 6 bases. The CDR3 length is 19 residues. Germline assignment: CDR1 MNHEY and CDR2 SVGEGT. The CDR3 here is CASSPILKTGTARRNGYTF. The CDR3 region has the DNA TGTGCCAGCAGTCCGATTCTAAAAACGGGGACAGCCAGACGCAATGGCTACACCTTC.

This clone was picked up one time. This rearrangement joins TRBV28 to TRBJ2-1, with TRBD2 matching 9 bases. Germline V gives CDR1 MDHEN, CDR2 SYDVKM. V lost 6 bases to trimming and J lost 5 bases; unmatched junction nucleotides: 8. The CDR3 is made up of 15 amino acids. CDR3 sequence (DNA): TGTGCCAGCAGGTCAGGACTAGCGCTCCACAATGAGCAGTTCTTC. Translated: CASRSGLALHNEQFF.

This clone occurred a few times. This rearrangement joins TRBV11-2 to TRBJ2-1; 9 nucleotides agree with TRBD2. The CDR3 loop spans 14 amino acids. The J segment lost 3 bases and the V segment lost 6 bases, leaving 3 bases of the junction unmatched. Germline loops: CDR1 SGHAT, CDR2 FQNNGV. Here the CDR3 reads CASRVSGSYNEQFF. In DNA, the CDR3 is TGTGCCAGCAGGGTTAGCGGGAGCTACAATGAGCAGTTCTTC.

The chain recombines TRBV2 with TRBJ1-3, with D tentatively TRBD1 (6 bases). This CDR3 is 16 amino acids long. Trimming pared 8 bases from V and 2 bases from J, leaving 19 bases between. Germline V lookup: CDR1 SNHLY, CDR2 FYNNEI. CDR3: CASLGGGSGAGNTIYF. The DNA for the CDR3 is TGTGCCAGCCTGGGGGGAGGGTCAGGGGCTGGAAACACCATATATTTT.

The J gene is TRBJ2-7, the V gene TRBV18, with D maybe TRBD1 (6 bases). This CDR3 comprises 13 residues. V was cut by 2 bases and J by 5 bases, with 10 bases left in between. CDR1 is KGHSH and CDR2 is LQKENI in the germline V gene. The DNA of the CDR3 is TGTGCCAGCTCACCAAACAGGGTTGACGAGCAGTACTTC. Translation gives CASSPNRVDEQYF. Based on the CDR3 plus reference TRBV18 and TRBJ2-7, the full variable domain is NAGVMQNPRHLVRRRGQEARLRCSPMKGHSHVYWYRQLPEEGLKFMVYLQKENIIDESGMPKERFSAEFPKEGPSILRIQQVVRGDSAAYFCASSPNRVDEQYFGPGTRLTVT.

The chain joins TRBV4-1 to TRBJ2-7; 15 positions agree with TRBD2. This CDR3 contains 18 residues. The V gene's germline CDR1 is MGHRA and CDR2 YSYEKL. The J segment lost 6 bases and the V segment lost 4 bases, leaving 13 bases of the junction unmatched. The CDR3 spells CASSPGLAGGPARAEQYF. The CDR3, as DNA: TGCGCCAGCAGCCCCGGACTAGCGGGAGGGCCGGCGCGGGCCGAGCAGTACTTC.

This clone was seen a handful of times. This chain uses TRBV5-4 with TRBJ1-2; a possible D gene is TRBD1 (6 bases). CDR3 length: 13 residues. V gave up 3 bases and J gave up 4 bases, with 10 bases separating them. Per germline, CDR1 SGHNT and CDR2 YYREEE (reference sequence). This CDR3 is CASSSQGIYGYTF. The CDR3 DNA sequence: TGTGCCAGCAGCTCGCAGGGGATCTATGGCTACACCTTC.

The chain links TRBV6-5 to TRBJ1-1; 7 bases line up with TRBD1. Germline V gene sequence: CDR1 MNHEY, CDR2 SVGAGI. The CDR3 totals 15 residues. The J segment lost 8 bases and the V segment lost 6 bases, leaving 15 bases of the junction unmatched. The CDR3 DNA sequence: TGTGCCAGCAGGGGGGGGAGGACAGGAGGGATGGAAGCTTTCTTT. Translated: CASRGGRTGGMEAFF.

This chain joins TRBV6-4 and TRBJ1-2, with D tentatively TRBD1 (5 bases). V was clipped by 3 bases and J by 8 bases, with 13 bases between them. The length of the CDR3 is 13 residues. The germline CDR1 and CDR2 sequences are MRHNA and SNTAGT. The DNA of the CDR3 is TGTGCCAGCAGTGAAACCCAGGGAGAGGGCTACACCTTC. Translated: CASSETQGEGYTF.